This record looks at one T cell receptor beta chain sequence and its context. The data originate from a study of blood T cell repertoires in COVID-19. Study-level information: PBMCs, B-cell-depleted T cells, or T cells were the source of the cDNA or gDNA that made up the material.

The protocol was immunoSEQ multiplex PCR, while the TCRdb copy is restricted to in-frame clones and leaves out a portion. The sample records fewer than 250,000 clones, 85% being singletons. The CDR3 runs to 13 residues. Trimming took 6 bases from V and 5 from J, leaving 13 bases between them. Germline V gene sequence: CDR1 SEHNR, CDR2 FQNEAQ (reference sequence). This receptor was identified in a man between 60 and 75 years old with COVID-19, enrolled during active disease. V usage is TRBV7-9 and J usage is TRBJ1-1, with D possibly matching TRBD1 (5 bases). The sequencing sample was made of peripheral blood. The CDR3 loop reads CASSRTYGTEAFF. CDR3 DNA sequence: TGTGCCAGCAGTCGGACATATGGGACTGAAGCTTTCTTT.